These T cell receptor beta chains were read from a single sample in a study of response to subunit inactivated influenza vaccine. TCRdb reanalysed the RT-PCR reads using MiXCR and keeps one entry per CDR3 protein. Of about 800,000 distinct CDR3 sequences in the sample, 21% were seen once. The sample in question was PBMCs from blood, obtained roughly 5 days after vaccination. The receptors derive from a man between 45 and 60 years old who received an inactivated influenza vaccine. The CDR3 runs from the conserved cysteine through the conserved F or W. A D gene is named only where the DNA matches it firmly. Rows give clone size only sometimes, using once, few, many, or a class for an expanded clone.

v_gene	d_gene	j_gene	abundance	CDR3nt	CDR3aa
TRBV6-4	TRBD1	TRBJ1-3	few	TGTGCCAGCAGTGCCTCCGGGACAGGCCAGGGACGCTCTGGAAACACCATATATTTT	CASSASGTGQGRSGNTIYF
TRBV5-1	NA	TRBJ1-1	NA	TGCGCCAGCAGCTTGACAGGGACTTACACTGAAGCTTTCTTT	CASSLTGTYTEAFF
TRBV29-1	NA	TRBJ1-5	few	TGCAGCGTTGTTTCAGGGGATGGGAATCAGCCCCAGCATTTT	CSVVSGDGNQPQHF
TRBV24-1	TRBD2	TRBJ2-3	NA	TGTGCCACCAGTGACCGAGGACTAGCGGGAGGGCTGCTTCGCACAGATACGCAGTATTTT	CATSDRGLAGGLLRTDTQYF
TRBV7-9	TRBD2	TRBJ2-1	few	TGTGCCAGCAGCTTAGCGTGGCGGGGGGGCCACAATGAGCAGTTCTTC	CASSLAWRGGHNEQFF
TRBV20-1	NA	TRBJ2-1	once	TGCAGTGCTAGAGAGGGAGCGGCTTCCTACAATGAGCAGTTCTTC	CSAREGAASYNEQFF
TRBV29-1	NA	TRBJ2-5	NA	TGCAGCGTTGAAGGGGGGCAATGGGGGGAGACCCAGTACTTC	CSVEGGQWGETQYF
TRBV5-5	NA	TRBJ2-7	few	TGTGCCAGCAGCAGGCGAGCCGTTAACTACGAGCAGTACTTC	CASSRRAVNYEQYF
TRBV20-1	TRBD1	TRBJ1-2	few	TGCAGTAGGGGGCTCTTCACTAACTATGGCTACACCTTC	CSRGLFTNYGYTF
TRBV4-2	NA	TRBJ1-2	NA	TGTGCCAGCAGCCAAGTGGGAAGGACCGACTATGGCTACACCTTC	CASSQVGRTDYGYTF
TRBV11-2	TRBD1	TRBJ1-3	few	TGTGCCAGCAGACGACTCGGGACAGGGGCTGGAAACACCATATATTTT	CASRRLGTGAGNTIYF
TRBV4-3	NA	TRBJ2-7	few	TGCGCCAGCAGCCAGGGAACCTACTACGAGCAGTACTTC	CASSQGTYYEQYF
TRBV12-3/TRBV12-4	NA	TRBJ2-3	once	TGTGCCAGCGGCGATTCCCTTGGTACGCAGTATTTT	CASGDSLGTQYF
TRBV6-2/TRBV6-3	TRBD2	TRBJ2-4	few	TGTGCCAGCAGTTACTCAGTCGCGGGAGTCATGGCCAAAAACATTCAGTACTTC	CASSYSVAGVMAKNIQYF
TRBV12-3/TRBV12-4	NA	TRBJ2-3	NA	TGTGCCAGCAGTCAGGGCGGGGACACAGATACGCAGTATTTT	CASSQGGDTDTQYF
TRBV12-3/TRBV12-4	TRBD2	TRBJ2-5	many	TGTGCCAGCAGTGGGGGGAGGGTCCAAGAGACCCAGTACTTC	CASSGGRVQETQYF
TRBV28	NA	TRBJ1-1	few	TGTGCCAGCAGCCCCACAGGCGATGTGAACACTGAAGCTTTCTTT	CASSPTGDVNTEAFF
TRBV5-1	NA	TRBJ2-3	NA	TGCGCCAGCGTCGGTGGGACAGATACGCAGTATTTT	CASVGGTDTQYF
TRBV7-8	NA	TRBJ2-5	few	TGTGCCAGCAGCTTAGGCCCCCTCGGGGAGACCCAGTACTTC	CASSLGPLGETQYF
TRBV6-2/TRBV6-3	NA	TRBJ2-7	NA	TGTGCCAGCGGAGGGGACAGTCCAGCCTACGAGCAGTACTTC	CASGGDSPAYEQYF
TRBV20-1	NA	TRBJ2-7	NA	TGCAGTGCTAGTTCCCAGATCGAGCAGTACTTC	CSASSQIEQYF
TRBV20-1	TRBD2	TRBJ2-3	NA	TGCAGTGCTAGAGACGGACGGAGCGGGGGCCCCCTCACAGATACGCAGTATTTT	CSARDGRSGGPLTDTQYF
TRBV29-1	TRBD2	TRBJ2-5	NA	TGCAGCGTTGATCTAGCGGGGGAGACCCAGTACTTC	CSVDLAGETQYF
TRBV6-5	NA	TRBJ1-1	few	TGTGCCAGCAGTTACTCGCGGGCTTGGAACACTGAAGCTTTCTTT	CASSYSRAWNTEAFF